A selection of T cell receptor beta chains follows, all from one sample in a study of beta chain features in type 1 diabetes. Data came from immunoSEQ multiplex PCR; TCRdb stores just in-frame clones and leaves some out. The sample has 200,000 to 250,000 clones; about 10% are singletons. The sample comprised naive CD4+ T cells from blood. The receptors shown here come from a woman between 18 and 29 years old in good health. The CDR3 runs from the conserved cysteine through the conserved F or W. A D gene is named only where the DNA matches it firmly. The size field is filled for only some rows; it gives once, few, many or a size class.

j_gene | d_gene | v_gene | abundance | CDR3aa | CDR3nt
TRBJ1-4 | NA | TRBV15 | NA | CATSRGEDLANEKLFF | TGTGCCACCAGCAGAGGGGAGGATTTGGCTAATGAAAAACTGTTTTTT
TRBJ2-7 | TRBD1 | TRBV5-4 | few | CASSVGQGRYEQYF | TGTGCCAGCAGCGTAGGACAGGGGCGCTACGAGCAGTACTTC
TRBJ1-1 | NA | TRBV5-4 | NA | CASSSPGGGTEAFF | TGTGCCAGCAGCTCCCCCGGGGGTGGCACTGAAGCTTTCTTT
TRBJ1-1 | NA | TRBV6-6 | NA | CASRPPSDRREAFF | TGTGCCAGCAGGCCCCCCTCCGACAGGCGTGAAGCTTTCTTT
TRBJ1-1 | TRBD1 | TRBV5-8 | few | CASSLGQGPEAFF | TGTGCCAGCAGCTTGGGACAGGGTCCTGAAGCTTTCTTT
TRBJ2-4 | TRBD2 | TRBV5-4 | few | CASSPGLAGTWAKNIQYF | TGTGCCAGCAGTCCGGGACTAGCGGGGACGTGGGCCAAAAACATTCAGTACTTC
TRBJ2-7 | NA | TRBV5-4 | NA | CASSLDVEIAQYF | TGTGCCAGCAGCTTGGATGTGGAGATCGCCCAGTACTTC
TRBJ2-5 | TRBD2 | TRBV2 | few | CASSPGTSGRKTQYF | TGTGCCAGCAGCCCCGGGACTAGCGGGAGGAAGACCCAGTACTTC
TRBJ1-6 | TRBD1 | TRBV9 | few | CASSVLGQANSPLHF | TGTGCCAGCAGCGTTTTGGGACAGGCGAATTCACCCCTCCACTTT
TRBJ2-7 | NA | TRBV7-9 | many | CASSSPRLVTYEQYF | TGTGCCAGCAGCTCCCCGCGGCTCGTTACCTACGAGCAGTACTTC
TRBJ1-4 | NA | TRBV7-4 | few | CASSPPYRSRNEKLFF | TGTGCCAGCAGCCCCCCCTATAGGAGCCGGAATGAAAAACTGTTTTTT
TRBJ2-3 | TRBD2 | TRBV6-1 | NA | CASKNDLAGADTQYF | TGTGCCAGCAAGAACGATCTAGCGGGGGCAGATACGCAGTATTTT
TRBJ2-7 | NA | TRBV19 | few | CASSTIAERYEQYF | TGTGCCAGTAGTACCATAGCGGAGCGCTACGAGCAGTACTTC
TRBJ1-1 | NA | TRBV5-4 | NA | CASSLEPGREETEAFF | TGTGCCAGCAGCTTGGAACCTGGGCGGGAGGAAACTGAAGCTTTCTTT
TRBJ1-5 | TRBD1 | TRBV5-1 | NA | CASSLTGVSNQPQHF | TGCGCCAGCAGCTTGACAGGGGTCAGCAATCAGCCCCAGCATTTT
TRBJ1-1 | NA | TRBV5-6 | few | CASSFPVMNTEAFF | TGTGCCAGCAGCTTTCCGGTGATGAACACTGAAGCTTTCTTT
TRBJ2-1 | NA | TRBV5-1 | NA | CASSQNSYNEQFF | TGCGCCAGCAGTCAGAACTCCTACAATGAGCAGTTCTTC
TRBJ2-1 | TRBD2 | TRBV11-2 | few | CASRIAGGRKEQFF | TGTGCCAGCAGAATAGCGGGGGGGCGGAAAGAGCAGTTCTTC
TRBJ1-2 | TRBD1 | TRBV5-5 | few | CASSPGTAANYGYTF | TGTGCCAGCAGCCCCGGGACAGCAGCTAACTATGGCTACACCTTC
TRBJ2-3 | TRBD2 | TRBV18 | NA | CASSPTPGLTDTQYF | TGTGCCAGCTCGCCGACTCCGGGACTAACAGATACGCAGTATTTT
TRBJ2-3 | TRBD1 | TRBV7-2 | few | CASSLGTTGTDTQYF | TGTGCCAGCAGCTTAGGGACGACAGGGACAGATACGCAGTATTTT
TRBJ1-1 | NA | TRBV25-1 | few | CASSESCWARANTEAFF | TGTGCCAGCAGTGAATCTTGTTGGGCCAGGGCAAACACTGAAGCTTTCTTT
TRBJ2-7 | TRBD1 | TRBV27 | few | CASHLVGGQGPYYEQYF | TGTGCCAGCCACCTTGTGGGCGGACAGGGGCCCTACTACGAGCAGTACTTC